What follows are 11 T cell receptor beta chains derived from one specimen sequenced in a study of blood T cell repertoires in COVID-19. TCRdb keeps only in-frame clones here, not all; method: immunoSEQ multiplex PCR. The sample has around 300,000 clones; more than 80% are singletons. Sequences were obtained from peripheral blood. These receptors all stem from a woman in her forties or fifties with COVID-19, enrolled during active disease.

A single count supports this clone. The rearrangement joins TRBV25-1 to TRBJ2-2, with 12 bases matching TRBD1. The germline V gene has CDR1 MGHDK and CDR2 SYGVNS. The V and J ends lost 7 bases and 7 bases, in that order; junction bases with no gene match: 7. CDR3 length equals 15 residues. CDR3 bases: TGTGCCAGCACACGGGACAGGGGGCAAAGCGGGGAGCTGTTTTTT. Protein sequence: CASTRDRGQSGELFF. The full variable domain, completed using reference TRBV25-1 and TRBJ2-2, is EADIYQTPRYLVIGTGKKITLECSQTMGHDKMYWYQQDPGMELHLIHYSYGVNSTEKGDLSSESTVSRIRTEHFPLTLESARPSHTSQYLCASTRDRGQSGELFFGEGSRLTVL.

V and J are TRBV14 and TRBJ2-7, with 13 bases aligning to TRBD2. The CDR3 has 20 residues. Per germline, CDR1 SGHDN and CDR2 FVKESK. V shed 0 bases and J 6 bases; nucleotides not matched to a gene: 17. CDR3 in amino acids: CASSQDSFRWTSGRSGEQYF. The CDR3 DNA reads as TGTGCCAGCAGCCAAGACTCATTTCGTTGGACTAGCGGGAGAAGTGGCGAGCAGTACTTC.

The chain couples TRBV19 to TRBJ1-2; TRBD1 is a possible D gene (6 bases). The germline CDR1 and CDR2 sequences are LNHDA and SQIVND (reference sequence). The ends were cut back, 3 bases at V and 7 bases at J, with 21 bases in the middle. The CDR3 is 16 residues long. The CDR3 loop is CASSIPHRAGFSGYTF. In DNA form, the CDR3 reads TGTGCCAGTAGTATCCCCCACAGGGCCGGATTCTCTGGCTACACCTTC.

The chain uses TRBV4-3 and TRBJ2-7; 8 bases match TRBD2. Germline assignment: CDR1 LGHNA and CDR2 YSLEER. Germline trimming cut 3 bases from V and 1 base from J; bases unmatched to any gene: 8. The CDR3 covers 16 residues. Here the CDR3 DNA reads TGCGCCAGCAGCCACCTGGGACTAGGCGAGTCCTACGAGCAGTACTTC. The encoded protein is CASSHLGLGESYEQYF.

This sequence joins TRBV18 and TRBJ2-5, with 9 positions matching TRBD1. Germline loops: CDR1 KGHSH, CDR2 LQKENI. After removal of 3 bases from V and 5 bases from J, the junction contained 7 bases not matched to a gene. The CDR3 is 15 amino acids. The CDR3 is CASSPGTGGGETQYF. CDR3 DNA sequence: TGTGCCAGCTCACCCGGAACAGGGGGCGGGGAGACCCAGTACTTC.

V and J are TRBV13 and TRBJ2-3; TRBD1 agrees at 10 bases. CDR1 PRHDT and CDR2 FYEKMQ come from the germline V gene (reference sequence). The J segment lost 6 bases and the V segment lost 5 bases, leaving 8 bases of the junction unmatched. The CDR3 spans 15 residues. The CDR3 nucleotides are TGTGCCAGCAGCCTCCGACAGGGGGCGTGGGATACGCAGTATTTT. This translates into CASSLRQGAWDTQYF.

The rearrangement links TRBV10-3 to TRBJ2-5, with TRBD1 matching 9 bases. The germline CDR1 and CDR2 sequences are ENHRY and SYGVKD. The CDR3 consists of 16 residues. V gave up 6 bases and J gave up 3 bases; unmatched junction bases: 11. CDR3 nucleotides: TGTGCCATCAGCGGGACAGGGTCCAAGTTCGAAGAGACCCAGTACTTC. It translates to CAISGTGSKFEETQYF.

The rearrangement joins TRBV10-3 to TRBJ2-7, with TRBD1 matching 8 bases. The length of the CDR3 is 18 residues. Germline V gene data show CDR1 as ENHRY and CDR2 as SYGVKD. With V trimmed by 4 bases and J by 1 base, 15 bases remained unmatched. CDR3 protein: CAISGGAETGDLSYEQYF. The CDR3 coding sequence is TGTGCCATCAGTGGGGGAGCGGAGACAGGGGACTTATCCTACGAGCAGTACTTC.

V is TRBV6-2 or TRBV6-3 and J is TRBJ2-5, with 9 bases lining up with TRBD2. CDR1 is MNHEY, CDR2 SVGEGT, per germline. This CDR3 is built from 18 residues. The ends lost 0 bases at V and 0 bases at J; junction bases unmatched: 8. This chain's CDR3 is CASSYSSRLAGYQETQYF. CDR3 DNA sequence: TGTGCCAGCAGTTACTCGAGTAGGCTAGCGGGGTACCAAGAGACCCAGTACTTC.

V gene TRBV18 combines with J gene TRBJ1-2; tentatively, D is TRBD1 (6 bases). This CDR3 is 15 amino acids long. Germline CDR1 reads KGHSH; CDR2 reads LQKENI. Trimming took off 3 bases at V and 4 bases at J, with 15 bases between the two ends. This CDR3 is CASSPAGAILYGYTF. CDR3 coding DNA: TGTGCCAGCTCACCTGCAGGGGCCATCCTCTATGGCTACACCTTC.

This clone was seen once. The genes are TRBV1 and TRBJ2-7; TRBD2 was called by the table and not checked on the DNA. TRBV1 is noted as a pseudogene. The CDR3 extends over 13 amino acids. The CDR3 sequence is CTSSRESSYEQYF. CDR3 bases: TGCACCAGCAGCCGGGAGAGCTCCTACGAGCAGTACTTC.